This TCR beta chain is from a study of identifying expanded T cells in peripheral blood. In germline, CDR1 is SGHKS, CDR2 YYEKEE (reference sequence). This CDR3 region has 18 residues. The junction had 14 bases not matched to a gene; V was cut back by 1 base and J by 7 bases. TCRdb's table, derived via immunoSEQ multiplex PCR, lists solely in-frame clones and lacks some. The table records 84,000 or so clones, over 85% of them present only once. The sample was blood. This clonotype was obtained from a person between 18 and 75 years old in good health. The chain joins TRBV5-5 to TRBJ1-6, with 7 nucleotides matching TRBD1. CDR3 loop: CASSLSLPGQIINSPLHF. In DNA, the CDR3 is TGTGCCAGCAGCTTGAGTTTGCCGGGACAGATCATCAATTCACCCCTCCACTTT.